The 10 T cell receptor beta chains below were found in one sample sequenced in a study of T cell responses to AZD1222 COVID-19 vaccine. Generated by immunoSEQ multiplex PCR, the TCRdb table keeps only in-frame clones and is missing some. The sample carries about 130,000 clones, about nine tenths recorded once. Sequencing used peripheral blood, obtained 28 days after the second AZD1222 dose. Receptors were obtained from an adult who received the AZD1222 COVID-19 vaccine.

The chain couples TRBV29-1 to TRBJ2-5; TRBD2 aligns across 14 bases. CDR3 size: 16 residues. Unmatched junction bases numbered 8, after V lost 6 bases and J lost 2 bases. Germline CDR1 reads SQVTM; CDR2 reads ANQGSEA. CDR3 bases: TGCAGCGTGACCGGGACTAGCGGGAGAAGTCAAGAGACCCAGTACTTC. It yields the protein CSVTGTSGRSQETQYF.

The J gene is TRBJ1-4, the V gene TRBV18; D unclear. Trimming pared 6 bases from V and 5 bases from J, leaving 10 bases between. Germline assignment: CDR1 KGHSH and CDR2 LQKENI. This CDR3 spans 13 amino acids. The CDR3 region has the DNA TGTGCCAGCTCGCAGCAGCCAAATGAAAAACTGTTTTTT. Residues: CASSQQPNEKLFF. Variable domain in full (rest from reference TRBV18 and TRBJ1-4): NAGVMQNPRHLVRRRGQEARLRCSPMKGHSHVYWYRQLPEEGLKFMVYLQKENIIDESGMPKERFSAEFPKEGPSILRIQQVVRGDSAAYFCASSQQPNEKLFFGSGTQLSVL.

The CDR3 DNA is TGTGCCAGCAGCTCCGGGACCGCCGCCGAATCCGCCATATATTTT. This gives the protein CASSSGTAAESAIYF. The chain links TRBV28 to TRBJ1-3, with TRBD1 as a possible D gene (5 bases). The CDR3 is made up of 15 amino acids. CDR1 MDHEN and CDR2 SYDVKM come from the germline V gene. Trimming left V 6 bases short and J 11 bases short, with 23 bases between.

V is TRBV19 and J is TRBJ1-5; D ambiguous. V was cut by 2 bases and J by 5 bases, with 10 bases left in between. Per the germline V gene, CDR1 is LNHDA and CDR2 is SQIVND (reference sequence). This CDR3 contains 14 residues. In nucleotides, the CDR3 is TGTGCCAGTAGTATAAGGAGGTTAGATCAGCCCCAGCATTTT. Protein product: CASSIRRLDQPQHF.

The rearrangement links TRBV6-5 to TRBJ1-4, with TRBD1 as a possible D gene (5 bases). The germline V gene has CDR1 MNHEY and CDR2 SVGAGI. The CDR3 has 13 amino acids. The V and J ends lost 10 bases and 8 bases respectively, with 17 bases between them. CDR3 coding DNA: TGTGCCACCCAGAGAGGGACTTCGGAAAAACTGTTTTTT. Residues: CATQRGTSEKLFF.

The chain links TRBV4-1 to TRBJ2-1; unclear D gene. Germline values: CDR1 MGHRA, CDR2 YSYEKL. The CDR3 sequence is 16 residues long. Between the trimmed V and J ends, which lost 0 bases and 5 bases, there was a span of 14 bases. The CDR3 loop reads CASSQEPHESDNEQFF. The CDR3 region has the DNA TGCGCCAGCAGCCAAGAACCGCACGAGTCGGACAATGAGCAGTTCTTC.

The V call is TRBV5-4, the J call TRBJ2-5; D is possibly TRBD1 or TRBD2 (7 bases each). Trimming pared 4 bases from V and 4 bases from J, leaving 17 bases between. The germline gives CDR1 SGHNT, CDR2 YYREEE (reference sequence). This CDR3 spans 15 amino acids. CDR3 nucleotide sequence: TGTGCCAGCAGCCCCCAGGGGGGGTTTCGAGAGACCCAGTACTTC. The encoded protein is CASSPQGGFRETQYF.

The chain combines TRBV7-9 with TRBJ1-2, with D unclear. CDR1 SEHNR and CDR2 FQNEAQ come from the germline V gene (reference sequence). The CDR3 is 12 amino acids. The ends were cut back, 2 bases at V and 8 bases at J, with 9 bases in the middle. As DNA, the CDR3 is TGTGCCAGCAGCTTACGCGGGTGGGGCTACACCTTC. Its translation: CASSLRGWGYTF. The whole variable domain, remainder taken from reference TRBV7-9 and TRBJ1-2, is DTGVSQNPRHKITKRGQNVTFRCDPISEHNRLYWYRQTLGQGPEFLTYFQNEAQLEKSRLLSDRFSAERPKGSFSTLEIQRTEQGDSAMYLCASSLRGWGYTFGSGTRLTVV.

The J gene is TRBJ2-2, the V gene TRBV11-3; the D is unclear. The CDR3 covers 13 residues. Germline values: CDR1 SGHNT, CDR2 YENEEA. V shed 5 bases and J shed 5 bases, with 9 bases lying between them. The CDR3 region is CASSPMGTGELFF. CDR3 DNA: TGTGCCAGCAGCCCCATGGGGACCGGGGAGCTGTTTTTT.

The V call is TRBV7-8, the J call TRBJ2-1; D gene unclear. V lost 1 base to trimming and J lost 6 bases, with 7 bases between them. Germline-derived CDR1 and CDR2 are SGHVS and FQNEAQ. The CDR3 covers 13 residues. The CDR3, as DNA: TGTGCCAGCAGCTTAGGACTTATCAATGAGCAGTTCTTC. Its translation is CASSLGLINEQFF.